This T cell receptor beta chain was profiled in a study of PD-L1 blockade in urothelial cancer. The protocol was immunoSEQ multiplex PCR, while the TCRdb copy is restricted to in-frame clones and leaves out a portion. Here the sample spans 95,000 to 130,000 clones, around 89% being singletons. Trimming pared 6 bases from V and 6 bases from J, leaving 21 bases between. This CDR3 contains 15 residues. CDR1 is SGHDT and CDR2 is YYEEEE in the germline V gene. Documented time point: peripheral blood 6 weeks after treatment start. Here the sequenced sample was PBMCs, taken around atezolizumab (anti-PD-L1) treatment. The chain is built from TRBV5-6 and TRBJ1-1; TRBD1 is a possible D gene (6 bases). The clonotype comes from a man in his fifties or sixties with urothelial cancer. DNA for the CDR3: TGTGCCAGCACCACCGCAGGGGCTCCGAGGCCTGAAGCTTTCTTT. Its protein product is CASTTAGAPRPEAFF.